Listed here are 12 T cell receptor beta chains from one sample, sequenced in a study of cytomegalovirus exposure and HLA in healthy donors (dated by TCRdb to the late 2010s). Libraries were built with the immunoSEQ multiplex PCR assay. For the multiplex PCR, a mixture combining 60 forward primers for TCR Vbeta segments and 13 reverse primers for TCR Jbeta segments was used. TCRdb holds this immuneACCESS table with in-frame rearrangements only. Some clones are missing; in checked studies, unresolved V genes explain under half, and the rest has no known cause. Within this sample are some 150,000 clones, with about 64% of them counted one time only. 3% of the sample belongs to the ten largest clones. The sample consisted of PBMCs. Every receptor here comes from a woman younger than 45 in good health and CMV-seropositive.

The chain carries TRBV9 and TRBJ1-1; D not certain. Germline V lookup: CDR1 SGDLS, CDR2 YYNGEE. The CDR3 has 13 residues. Trimming cost V 0 bases and J 5 bases, with 8 bases left between them. CDR3 sequence: CASSVGARTEAFF. DNA for the CDR3: TGTGCCAGCAGCGTAGGGGCCCGAACTGAAGCTTTCTTT.

This clone was counted between two and nine times. V gene TRBV4-1 combines with J gene TRBJ2-7, with 8 bases lining up with TRBD2. V shed 1 base, J shed 3 bases, and the junction held 2 bases outside the gene matches. Germline CDR1 MGHRA, CDR2 YSYEKL. The CDR3 has 14 residues. CDR3 region: CASSQVAGLYEQYF. DNA of the CDR3: TGCGCCAGCAGCCAAGTAGCGGGACTCTACGAGCAGTACTTC.

This clone appeared a few times. The chain links TRBV12-2 to TRBJ2-7; the listed D gene, TRBD2, was not tested against the DNA. TRBV12-2 is recorded as a pseudogene. The CDR3 runs to 19 residues. The CDR3 bases are TGTGCAAGTCGCTTAGCACGAATTCTAGCGGGAGGTGCCCCCTACGAGCAGTACTTC. Translated, it gives CASRLARILAGGAPYEQYF.

The chain is built from TRBV28 and TRBJ2-5; D might be TRBD1 (7 bases). V was pared by 3 bases and J by 0 bases, with 23 bases between. The CDR3 has 19 residues. Looked up from germline, CDR1 is MDHEN and CDR2 is SYDVKM. Here the CDR3 DNA reads TGTGCCAGCAGTTTTTATTTTAGATTGGCAGGGGGGTACCAAGAGACCCAGTACTTC. Amino acid sequence: CASSFYFRLAGGYQETQYF.

This clone was counted between two and nine times. The chain combines TRBV28 with TRBJ2-7; D uncertain. In germline, CDR1 is MDHEN, CDR2 SYDVKM. The CDR3 loop spans 12 amino acids. V was cut by 3 bases and J by 8 bases, with 11 bases left in between. The CDR3 DNA reads TGTGCCAGCAGTTTTCTCGTAAATAAGCAGTACTTC. Translation gives CASSFLVNKQYF.

The rearrangement joins TRBV11-2 to TRBJ2-7; 9 bases are a match to TRBD1. V lost 5 bases to trimming and J lost 0 bases; unmatched junction nucleotides: 5. This CDR3 contains 15 residues. Germline V gives CDR1 SGHAT, CDR2 FQNNGV. Here the CDR3 reads CASSRTGGSSYEQYF. CDR3 nucleotides: TGTGCCAGCAGCCGAACAGGGGGCAGCTCCTACGAGCAGTACTTC.

The CDR3: CASSANAARNNSPLHF. Here the CDR3 DNA reads TGTGCCAGCAGCGCGAACGCCGCCAGGAATAATTCACCCCTCCACTTT. This sequence joins TRBV2 and TRBJ1-6; D is undetermined. With 6 bases removed from V and 5 bases from J, the gap between germline ends came to 17 bases. There are 16 residues in the CDR3. CDR1 and CDR2 from the germline V gene are SNHLY and FYNNEI. Looking up the rest from reference TRBV2 and TRBJ1-6 gives the full variable domain: EPEVTQTPSHQVTQMGQEVILRCVPISNHLYFYWYRQILGQKVEFLVSFYNNEISEKSEIFDDQFSVERPDGSNFTLKIRSTKLEDSAMYFCASSANAARNNSPLHFGNGTRLTVT.

The gene calls are TRBV7-9 and TRBJ2-5, with TRBD2 matching over 14 bases. The CDR3 is made up of 16 amino acids. Germline values: CDR1 SEHNR, CDR2 FQNEAQ (reference sequence). Unmatched junction bases numbered 5, after V lost 4 bases and J lost 4 bases. CDR3 DNA sequence: TGTGCCAGCAGCTACGGGACTAGCGGGAGCGCAGAGACCCAGTACTTC. Translating gives CASSYGTSGSAETQYF.

V gene TRBV2 combines with J gene TRBJ1-2; 7 nucleotides align to TRBD1. The CDR3 length is 14 residues. Trimming at V came to 3 bases and at J to 8 bases, leaving 9 bases not matched to a gene. Germline CDR1 and CDR2: SNHLY and FYNNEI. CDR3 sequence (DNA): TGTGCCAGCAGTGATGACAGGGTGGATGGCGGCTACACCTTC. This sequence encodes CASSDDRVDGGYTF.

V usage is TRBV7-7 and J usage is TRBJ1-4; no definite D call. Germline V gene lookup returns CDR1 SSHAT and CDR2 FNYEAQ (reference sequence). The CDR3 loop spans 14 amino acids. CDR3 protein: CASSLGGQNEKLFF. CDR3 bases: TGTGCTAGCTCCCTCGGCGGGCAGAATGAAAAACTGTTTTTT.

In this sample, this clone turned up a few times. The rearrangement joins TRBV7-2 to TRBJ1-4, with unresolved D. Trimming removed 3 bases at V and 3 bases at J, with 11 bases between. CDR1 is SGHTA and CDR2 is FQGNSA in the germline V gene. The CDR3 loop spans 15 amino acids. CDR3 protein: CASSLKGRPNEKLFF. The CDR3 nucleotides read TGTGCCAGCAGCTTGAAAGGGAGGCCTAATGAAAAACTGTTTTTT.

This chain connects TRBV2 to TRBJ1-1; TRBD1 matches 7 bases. V dropped 5 bases and J dropped 5; count of bases not matched to a gene: 8. Germline CDR1 is SNHLY and CDR2 is FYNNEI. The CDR3 totals 14 residues. The CDR3, as DNA: TGTGCCAGCAGTTGGGTACAGGGGACTACTGAAGCTTTCTTT. As protein: CASSWVQGTTEAFF.